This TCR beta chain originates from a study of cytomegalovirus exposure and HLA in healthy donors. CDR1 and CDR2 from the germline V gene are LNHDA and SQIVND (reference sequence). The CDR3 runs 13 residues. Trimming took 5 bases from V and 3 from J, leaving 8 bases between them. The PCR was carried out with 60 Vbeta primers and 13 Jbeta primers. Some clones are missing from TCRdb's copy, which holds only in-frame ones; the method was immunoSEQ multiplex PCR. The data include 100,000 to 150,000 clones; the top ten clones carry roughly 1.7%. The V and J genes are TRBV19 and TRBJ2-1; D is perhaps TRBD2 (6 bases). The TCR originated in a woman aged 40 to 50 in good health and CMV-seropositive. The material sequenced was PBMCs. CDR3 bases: TGTGCCAGTAGTTACGGGAGCTACAATGAGCAGTTCTTC. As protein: CASSYGSYNEQFF.